The 27 T cell receptor beta chains given below trace back to one sample, sequenced in a study of human T cells and chemical hapten exposure. Stated time point: patch test 1, 2 weeks after DPC sensitization. Treatment defined: therapeutic diphenylcyclopropenone sensitization with weekly scalp DPC. One entry per CDR3 protein results from TCRdb running MiXCR on the RACE reads. This table has fewer than 500,000 distinct CDR3 sequences, more than 4.5% appearing once. The sample consisted of whole blood, taken in connection with sensitization to the hapten diphenylcyclopropenone (DPC). The receptors come from a woman aged 45-65 years with alopecia areata. Some clones in this sample may be carry-over from other donors' samples.

This clonotype was seen a handful of times. The chain carries TRBV20-1 and TRBJ2-1; 7 nucleotides agree with TRBD2. V was pared by 1 base and J by 1 base, with 4 bases of the junction left unmatched. This CDR3 contains 15 residues. Germline V gene lookup returns CDR1 DFQATT and CDR2 SNEGSKA (reference sequence). DNA of the CDR3: TGCAGTGCTAGAGTATCCGGGGGGTCCTACAATGAGCAGTTCTTC. Protein: CSARVSGGSYNEQFF.

Ten or more counts support this clonotype. This chain connects TRBV7-8 to TRBJ2-1; 9 bases line up with TRBD2. V trimming: 3 bases; J trimming: 8 bases; junction bases outside the gene matches: 8. This CDR3 spans 15 amino acids. CDR1 is SGHVS, CDR2 FQNEAQ, per germline. CDR3 sequence (DNA): TGTGCCAGCAGCTTGTGGCGGGAGGGTTTGCATGAGCAGTTCTTC. This gives the protein CASSLWREGLHEQFF.

This clonotype appeared many times. The chain is built from TRBV20-1 and TRBJ2-1, with unresolved D. The V gene lost 2 bases and the J gene lost 9 bases, with 20 bases spanning the gap. In germline, CDR1 is DFQATT, CDR2 SNEGSKA (reference sequence). There are 15 residues in the CDR3. DNA for the CDR3: TGCAGTGCTAGAAGGCTCAGCTCGCCGATGGGTGAGCAGTTCTTC. This sequence encodes CSARRLSSPMGEQFF.

CDR3 in amino acids: CATSRDLGATEAFF. The CDR3 bases are TGTGCCACCAGCAGAGATCTGGGGGCAACTGAAGCTTTCTTT. The chain links TRBV15 to TRBJ1-1, with D tentatively TRBD1 (6 bases). Germline V lookup: CDR1 LNHNV, CDR2 YYDKDF (reference sequence). Trimming removed 0 bases at V and 5 bases at J, with 10 bases between. The CDR3 spans 14 residues.

Many counts were recorded for this clonotype. V usage is TRBV12-3 or TRBV12-4 and J usage is TRBJ1-1; 7 nucleotides line up with TRBD1. Trimming took 2 bases from V and 2 from J; bases not matched to a gene: 8. The length of the CDR3 is 16 residues. CDR3 sequence: CASSLFSGTDNTEAFF. Here the CDR3 DNA reads TGTGCCAGCAGTTTATTCAGTGGGACAGACAACACTGAAGCTTTCTTT.

This clonotype was picked up many times. This chain joins TRBV4-3 and TRBJ2-3; 8 bases map to TRBD2. The germline V gene encodes CDR1 LGHNA and CDR2 YSLEER. This CDR3 spans 14 amino acids. V lost 4 bases, J lost 4 bases, and 4 bases stayed unmatched. The CDR3 nucleotides read TGCGCCAGCAGCCCGGGAGGGCCCGCAGATACGCAGTATTTT. This gives the protein CASSPGGPADTQYF.

This clonotype was seen repeatedly, ten times or more. CDR3 protein: CSGIGNAEAFF. CDR3 nucleotide sequence: TGCAGTGGGATAGGAAACGCTGAAGCTTTCTTT. J is TRBJ1-1 and V is TRBV20-1; unclear D gene. This CDR3 is 11 amino acids long. Germline V gene sequence: CDR1 DFQATT, CDR2 SNEGSKA (reference sequence). Trimming removed 7 bases at V and 6 bases at J, with 12 bases between.

In its sample, this clonotype was seen a few times. The chain links TRBV20-1 to TRBJ1-6, with a tentative D call TRBD1 (5 bases). Trimming removed 1 base from V and 8 bases from J, with 12 bases in between. Germline V CDR1 and CDR2: DFQATT, SNEGSKA (reference sequence). This CDR3 is built from 14 residues. This chain's CDR3 is CSARGGTGDSPLHF. CDR3 sequence (DNA): TGCAGTGCTAGAGGAGGGACGGGCGATTCACCCCTCCACTTT.

The CDR3 nucleotides read TGCGCCAGCAGCCCGTACCCCGGGTCGAAGACCGAGCAGTACTTC. Residues: CASSPYPGSKTEQYF. The chain links TRBV5-1 to TRBJ2-7; the D is unclear. V was clipped by 4 bases and J by 6 bases, with 20 bases between them. Germline values: CDR1 SGHRS, CDR2 YFSETQ. The CDR3 has 15 residues.

The chain carries TRBV6-6 and TRBJ1-1; D gene ambiguous. V was trimmed by 8 bases and J by 6 bases, leaving 13 bases between them. The CDR3 length is 12 residues. Germline CDR1 is MNHNY and CDR2 is SVGAGI (reference sequence). In DNA form, the CDR3 reads TGTGCCAGCTCCGACAATCCCCCTGAAGCTTTCTTT. As protein: CASSDNPPEAFF.

This clonotype turned up a few times. The chain is built from TRBV7-2 and TRBJ2-5, with 11 bases that match TRBD2. CDR3 size: 17 residues. Germline assignment: CDR1 SGHTA and CDR2 FQGNSA. V dropped 3 bases and J dropped 7; count of bases not matched to a gene: 13. The CDR3 DNA reads as TGTGCCAGCAGCTTCGGGACTAGCGGAAGGGGGCGGGGGACCCAGTACTTC. Its translation: CASSFGTSGRGRGTQYF.

The chain couples TRBV25-1 to TRBJ2-1, with TRBD2 matching over 8 bases. Germline trimming cut 3 bases from V and 4 bases from J; bases unmatched to any gene: 5. This CDR3 is 15 amino acids long. The germline V gene has CDR1 MGHDK and CDR2 SYGVNS. CDR3: CASSDPGGFYNEQFF. CDR3 in DNA: TGTGCCAGCAGTGACCCGGGGGGGTTTTACAATGAGCAGTTCTTC.

The chain carries TRBV7-9 and TRBJ1-4, with D maybe TRBD1 (5 bases). CDR1 SEHNR and CDR2 FQNEAQ come from the germline V gene (reference sequence). V lost 1 base, J lost 8 bases, and 11 bases lay in between. This CDR3 has 14 residues. The CDR3 bases are TGTGCCAGCAGCTTAGGAGGGGCCAAAGAAAAACTGTTTTTT. It specifies CASSLGGAKEKLFF.

This clonotype turned up a few times. A clone one base away is much larger, so this may be a read error. The chain couples TRBV4-2 to TRBJ1-1; D gene unclear. This CDR3 has 14 residues. The V gene's germline CDR1 is LGHNA and CDR2 YNFKEQ. In DNA form, the CDR3 reads TGTGCCAGCAGCCCCCGAGAAGGAGGCACTGATGCTTTCTTT. Its translation: CASSPREGGTDAFF.

There are many counts of this clonotype. The gene calls are TRBV15 and TRBJ2-4; D perhaps matches TRBD1 (7 bases). Germline CDR1 is LNHNV and CDR2 is YYDKDF (reference sequence). Deletions cut 5 bases from V and 8 bases from J, with 19 bases between. This CDR3 has 15 residues. The CDR3 sequence: CATSGDSSREDIQYF. CDR3 in DNA: TGTGCCACCAGCGGGGACAGTTCGAGGGAGGACATTCAGTACTTC.

The chain has TRBV6-6 and TRBJ1-1; the D is unclear. V was trimmed by 5 bases and J by 3 bases, leaving 13 bases between them. CDR1 and CDR2 from the germline V gene are MNHNY and SVGAGI (reference sequence). The CDR3 extends over 14 amino acids. The chain's CDR3 is CASSPWGTDTEAFF. The CDR3 DNA reads TGTGCCAGCAGTCCCTGGGGTACGGACACTGAAGCTTTCTTT.

Note on this clonotype: The conserved closing phenylalanine or tryptophan is absent in this CDR3, likely reflecting a read error. The chain links TRBV24-1 to TRBJ2-1; 10 nucleotides align to TRBD2. Germline CDR1 reads KGHDR; CDR2 reads SFDVKD. V was pared by 7 bases and J by 8 bases, with 10 bases of the junction left unmatched. There are 15 residues in the CDR3. In DNA, the CDR3 is TGTGCCACCAGCGGGACTAGCGAAAGGGGGGATGAGCAGTTCTCC. This encodes CATSGTSERGDEQFS.

This clonotype was counted many times. Written as DNA, the CDR3 is TGTGCCAGCAGTTCCCCGGCGAGGGGACAAAGGCATGAAAAACTGTTTTTT. Translated: CASSSPARGQRHEKLFF. The rearrangement uses TRBV27 and TRBJ1-4; D possibly corresponds to TRBD1 (6 bases). Germline V gene sequence: CDR1 MNHEY, CDR2 SMNVEV (reference sequence). Deletions cut 4 bases from V and 6 bases from J, with 21 bases between. CDR3 size: 17 residues.

This clonotype was found many times. The chain joins TRBV29-1 to TRBJ2-3, with D maybe TRBD1 (5 bases). This CDR3 is built from 13 residues. Trimming took off 3 bases at V and 1 base at J, with 8 bases between the two ends. Germline values: CDR1 SQVTM, CDR2 ANQGSEA. CDR3 coding DNA: TGCAGCGTTGATGTGGGGCGCACAGATACGCAGTATTTT. It yields the protein CSVDVGRTDTQYF.

In its sample, this clonotype was seen many times. This chain uses TRBV28 with TRBJ1-5; TRBD1 matches 12 bases. There are 16 residues in the CDR3. V trimming: 2 bases; J trimming: 9 bases; junction bases outside the gene matches: 8. CDR1 and CDR2 from the germline V gene are MDHEN and SYDVKM. As DNA, the CDR3 is TGTGCCAGCAGTTTAACCGGGACAGGGGGCTTTCGGCCCCAGCATTTT. Translating gives CASSLTGTGGFRPQHF. The full variable domain, completed using reference TRBV28 and TRBJ1-5, is DVKVTQSSRYLVKRTGEKVFLECVQDMDHENMFWYRQDPGLGLRLIYFSYDVKMKEKGDIPEGYSVSREKKERFSLILESASTNQTSMYLCASSLTGTGGFRPQHFGDGTRLSIL.

This clonotype was observed many times. V usage is TRBV5-1 and J usage is TRBJ1-4, with D uncertain. CDR1 and CDR2 from the germline V gene are SGHRS and YFSETQ. V lost 2 bases and J 4 bases, leaving 12 bases between the germline ends. The CDR3 totals 15 residues. The CDR3 sequence: CASSLGGSGNEKLFF. CDR3 in DNA: TGCGCCAGCAGCTTAGGCGGGAGCGGTAATGAAAAACTGTTTTTT.

This clonotype was seen repeatedly, ten times or more. The chain links TRBV5-1 to TRBJ2-1, with D unclear. The CDR3 runs to 13 residues. Per the germline V gene, CDR1 is SGHRS and CDR2 is YFSETQ. The V end lost 4 bases, the J end lost 10 bases, and 15 bases lay between the germline ends. The CDR3 reads CASSLGPEIEQFF. DNA for the CDR3: TGCGCCAGCAGCCTTGGTCCAGAGATAGAGCAGTTCTTC.

The rearrangement uses TRBV10-3 and TRBJ1-1; no reliable D call. CDR1 and CDR2 (germline): ENHRY, SYGVKD. This CDR3 has 14 amino acids. With 2 bases removed from V and 0 bases from J, the gap between germline ends came to 7 bases. The CDR3 sequence: CAISEPDLNTEAFF. DNA of the CDR3: TGTGCCATCAGTGAGCCCGACCTGAACACTGAAGCTTTCTTT.

This clonotype was counted ten times or more. The chain links TRBV19 to TRBJ2-7; 7 bases line up with TRBD1. The V segment lost 4 bases and the J segment 0 bases; nucleotides outside the gene matches: 0. Germline values: CDR1 LNHDA, CDR2 SQIVND (reference sequence). The CDR3 spans 13 residues. This CDR3 is CASSRTGSYEQYF. Written as DNA, the CDR3 is TGTGCCAGTAGTAGGACAGGCTCCTACGAGCAGTACTTC. The whole variable domain, remainder taken from reference TRBV19 and TRBJ2-7, is DGGITQSPKYLFRKEGQNVTLSCEQNLNHDAMYWYRQDPGQGLRLIYYSQIVNDFQKGDIAEGYSVSREKKESFPLTVTSAQKNPTAFYLCASSRTGSYEQYFGPGTRLTVT.

This clonotype was seen only a few times. The chain carries TRBV15 and TRBJ2-3, with 7 bases lining up with TRBD2. Germline CDR1 reads LNHNV; CDR2 reads YYDKDF (reference sequence). The CDR3 runs to 16 residues. V lost 1 base to trimming and J lost 1 base; unmatched junction nucleotides: 5. CDR3 sequence reads: CATSRGMTSRTDTQYF. The CDR3 DNA reads TGTGCCACCAGCAGAGGGATGACTAGCCGCACAGATACGCAGTATTTT.

In this sample, this clonotype turned up many times. The rearrangement uses TRBV6-5 and TRBJ2-7; D call uncertain. Trimming pared 0 bases from V and 3 bases from J, leaving 12 bases between. Germline loops: CDR1 MNHEY, CDR2 SVGAGI. This CDR3 region has 15 residues. CDR3 coding DNA: TGTGCCAGCAGTTACTCCTCCCCGGGTAGCTACGAGCAGTACTTC. It specifies CASSYSSPGSYEQYF.

In this sample, this clonotype turned up a few times. The V and J genes are TRBV29-1 and TRBJ1-1; no firm D call. This CDR3 is built from 11 residues. Germline assignment: CDR1 SQVTM and CDR2 ANQGSEA. V was clipped by 7 bases and J by 3 bases, with 9 bases between them. The CDR3 DNA reads TGCAGCGCCCCGTTGGACACTGAAGCTTTCTTT. Protein sequence: CSAPLDTEAFF.